This TCR beta chain was captured by sequencing in a study of CXCR3-negative and CXCR3-positive naive CD8 T cells. Study background: Overall TRB read output was around 130 million, and each library contained about 1.5 +/- 0.3 million reads. Overall study findings and caveats: TRB CDR3s were more hydrophobic in CXCR3-positive than in CXCR3-negative naive cells. Naive cells that were CXCR3-negative or CXCR3-positive used TRBV-TRBJ genes alike, while memory cells diverged. In both naive subsets diversity was comparably high, whereas memory CD8+ cells showed much lower diversity.

5' RACE with UMI labels generated the TRB cDNA libraries. No DNA is given; TCRdb re-called the 5' RACE reads and lists each CDR3 protein once. Across 150,000 to 180,000 distinct CDR3 sequences, the top ten clones capture approximately 0.51% of the sample. Germline values: CDR1 SGHRS, CDR2 YFSETQ. The CDR3 is 14 residues long. The CD45RO-CCR7+CD27+CD95- phenotype denoted naive CD8+ T cells. As for this clonotype: Its antigen is unidentified.

Sequenced: naive CXCR3+ CD8+ T cells from blood. Described subset: CD45RO-CCR7+CD27+CD95- naive CD8+ T cells expressing CXCR3 (TNR3+). The sequence came from a human donor in good health. Some clones in this sample may be carry-over from other donors' samples. The chain has TRBV5-1 and TRBJ2-7. CDR3 amino acids: CASSQLADSYEQYF.